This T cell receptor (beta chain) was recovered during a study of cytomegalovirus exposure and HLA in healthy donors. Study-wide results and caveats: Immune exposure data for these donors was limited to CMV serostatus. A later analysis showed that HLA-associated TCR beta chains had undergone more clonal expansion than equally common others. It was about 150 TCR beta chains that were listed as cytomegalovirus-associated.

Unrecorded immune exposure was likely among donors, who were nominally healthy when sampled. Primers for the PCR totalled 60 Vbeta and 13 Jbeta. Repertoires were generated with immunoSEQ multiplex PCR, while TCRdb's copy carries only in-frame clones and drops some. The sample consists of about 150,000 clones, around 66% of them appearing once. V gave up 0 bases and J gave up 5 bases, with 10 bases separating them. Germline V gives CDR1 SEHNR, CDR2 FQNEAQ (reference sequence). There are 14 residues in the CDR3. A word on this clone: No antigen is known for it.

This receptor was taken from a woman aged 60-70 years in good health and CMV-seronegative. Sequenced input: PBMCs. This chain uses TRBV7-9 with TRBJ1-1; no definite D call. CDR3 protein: CASSLAGSGTEAFF. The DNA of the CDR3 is TGTGCCAGCAGCTTAGCGGGGTCGGGAACTGAAGCTTTCTTT.